Sequencing of this T cell receptor beta chain was carried out in a study of T cells expressing NK-cell markers. Germline CDR1 and CDR2: SNHLY and FYNNEI. CDR3 length: 16 amino acids. TCRdb reprocessed the 5' RACE reads and stores each CDR3 protein as one record, lacking DNA. The listing records hundreds of thousands of distinct CDR3 sequences. The TCR sequence derives from a woman between 18 and 70 years old in good health. Sequenced: blood T cells: a sorted CD56 or NKG2C T cell subset, CD4+ or CD8+ T cells, or bulk PBMC T cells (not recorded which). This sequence joins TRBV2 and TRBJ2-5; with no DNA, the TCRdb D assignment of TRBD1 cannot be verified. CDR3 sequence: CASSEGHPGQGVTQYF.